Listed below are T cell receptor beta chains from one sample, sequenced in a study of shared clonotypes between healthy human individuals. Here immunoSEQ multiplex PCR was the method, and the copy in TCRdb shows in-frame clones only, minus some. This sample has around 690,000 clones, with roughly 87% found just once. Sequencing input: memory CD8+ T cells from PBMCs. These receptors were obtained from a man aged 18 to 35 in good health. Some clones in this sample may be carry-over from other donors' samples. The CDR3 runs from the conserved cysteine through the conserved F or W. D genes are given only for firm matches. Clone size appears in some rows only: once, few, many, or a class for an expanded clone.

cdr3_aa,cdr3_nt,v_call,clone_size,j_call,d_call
CASYARTGSSYEQYF,TGTGCCAGCTACGCCCGGACAGGGAGCTCCTACGAGCAGTACTTC,TRBV6-5,NA,TRBJ2-7,TRBD1
CASSLVGGGPYNEQFF,TGCGCCAGCAGCTTGGTTGGCGGGGGCCCTTACAATGAGCAGTTCTTC,TRBV5-1,NA,TRBJ2-1,NA
CASSLQEDRGVLIAEKLFF,TGCGCCAGCAGCCTACAAGAGGACAGGGGCGTTCTTATCGCCGAAAAACTGTTTTTT,TRBV4-1,NA,TRBJ1-4,TRBD1
CASSEGKRYEQYF,TGTGCCAGCAGTGAAGGGAAGCGCTACGAGCAGTACTTC,TRBV2,NA,TRBJ2-7,NA
CASSLTGGRSTEAFF,TGTGCCAGCAGCTTAACGGGGGGTCGGAGCACTGAAGCTTTCTTT,TRBV7-3,NA,TRBJ1-1,NA
CASSRLGSYEQYF,TGTGCCAGCAGCCGACTTGGGTCCTACGAGCAGTACTTC,TRBV27,NA,TRBJ2-7,NA
CASSSGTNLWEPQHF,TGCGCCAGCAGCTCCGGGACAAACCTTTGGGAGCCCCAGCATTTT,TRBV5-1,NA,TRBJ1-5,NA
CASTSRGPGELFF,TGTGCCAGCACCTCGAGAGGGCCGGGGGAGCTGTTTTTT,TRBV7-2,NA,TRBJ2-2,NA
CASSILSRSGYEQYF,TGTGCCAGTAGTATCCTGAGCAGGTCGGGCTACGAGCAGTACTTC,TRBV19,once,TRBJ2-7,NA
CASSEFKGNYGYTF,TGTGCCAGCAGTGAATTCAAAGGGAACTATGGCTACACCTTC,TRBV25-1,NA,TRBJ1-2,NA
CSVWGVTEAFF,TGCAGCGTGTGGGGGGTCACTGAAGCTTTCTTT,TRBV29-1,few,TRBJ1-1,NA
CASSTHPGQEAGELFF,TGTGCCAGCAGCACGCATCCGGGACAGGAGGCCGGGGAGCTGTTTTTT,TRBV7-9,NA,TRBJ2-2,TRBD1
CASSFHGGSEAFF,TGTGCCAGCAGTTTTCACGGGGGTAGTGAAGCTTTCTTT,TRBV27,NA,TRBJ1-1,NA
CASSPYPAGLAEAYEQYF,TGTGCCAGCAGCCCCTACCCTGCGGGGCTAGCGGAGGCCTACGAGCAGTACTTC,TRBV4-2,NA,TRBJ2-7,TRBD2
CASRFPGGGPDTQYF,TGTGCCAGCAGGTTTCCAGGCGGAGGCCCAGATACGCAGTATTTT,TRBV7-9,few,TRBJ2-3,NA
CASSLGLAGTKVTGELFF,TGTGCCAGCAGCTTAGGGCTAGCGGGAACTAAGGTGACCGGGGAGCTGTTTTTT,TRBV11-2,NA,TRBJ2-2,TRBD2
CASSPLAGGRETQYF,TGTGCCAGCAGTCCCCTCGCGGGGGGCAGGGAGACCCAGTACTTC,TRBV6-5,NA,TRBJ2-5,TRBD2
CASSRLAGIYEQYF,TGTGCCAGTAGCAGACTAGCGGGTATATACGAGCAGTACTTC,TRBV19,once,TRBJ2-7,TRBD2
CASKERTYNEQFF,TGTGCCAGTAAGGAACGGACCTACAATGAGCAGTTCTTC,TRBV19,NA,TRBJ2-1,NA
CASSLGQTYEQYF,TGTGCCAGCAGCCTGGGACAGACCTACGAGCAGTACTTC,TRBV27,NA,TRBJ2-7,TRBD1
CASRSGAGTSFDEQYF,TGTGCCAGCCGCTCTGGGGCCGGGACTAGCTTCGACGAGCAGTACTTC,TRBV28,NA,TRBJ2-7,TRBD2
CASSLRPGLAVPEQYF,TGTGCCAGCAGTTTACGACCGGGACTAGCGGTGCCCGAGCAGTACTTC,TRBV28,NA,TRBJ2-7,TRBD2
CASSEGSGAQYF,TGCGCCAGCAGTGAGGGGTCCGGGGCCCAGTACTTC,TRBV10-1,NA,TRBJ2-5,NA
CASRPLRIQAGTEAFF,TGTGCAAGTCGCCCGCTTCGGATACAGGCGGGCACTGAAGCTTTCTTT,TRBV12-2,NA,TRBJ1-1,NA
CASSFAREDQPQHF,TGTGCCAGCAGTTTCGCCAGGGAAGATCAGCCCCAGCATTTT,TRBV28,NA,TRBJ1-5,NA
CAGSAGEDNEQFF,TGTGCCGGATCTGCAGGAGAGGACAATGAGCAGTTCTTC,TRBV9,NA,TRBJ2-1,NA
CASTTGLRETQYF,TGTGCCAGCACTACAGGGTTGCGAGAGACCCAGTACTTC,TRBV2,NA,TRBJ2-5,NA
CATAGEGQVAYEQYF,TGTGCCACCGCGGGGGAGGGGCAAGTAGCCTACGAGCAGTACTTC,TRBV15,NA,TRBJ2-7,TRBD2
CASSSWDSGEQYF,TGTGCCAGCAGCTCGTGGGACAGCGGCGAGCAGTACTTC,TRBV11-3,NA,TRBJ2-7,TRBD1
CASSEGEYYNEQFF,TGTGCCAGCAGCGAAGGGGAATACTACAATGAGCAGTTCTTC,TRBV7-8,NA,TRBJ2-1,NA
CASGRRTVHTGELFF,TGTGCCAGCGGCCGCCGCACAGTCCACACCGGGGAGCTGTTTTTT,TRBV7-2,NA,TRBJ2-2,NA
CATRAAWNTGELFF,TGTGCCACCCGAGCCGCTTGGAACACCGGGGAGCTGTTTTTT,TRBV28,once,TRBJ2-2,NA
CASSVVDRANYGYTF,TGTGCCAGCAGCGTAGTGGACAGGGCTAACTATGGCTACACCTTC,TRBV9,many,TRBJ1-2,TRBD1
CASSFFGNSNEKLFF,TGTGCCAGCAGTTTCTTTGGCAATTCTAATGAAAAACTGTTTTTT,TRBV27,NA,TRBJ1-4,NA
CASSLVVGSENEQFF,TGCGCCAGCAGCTTGGTGGTCGGATCGGAGAATGAGCAGTTCTTC,TRBV5-1,NA,TRBJ2-1,NA
CASTMYSSGANVLTF,TGTGCCAGCACCATGTACTCCTCTGGGGCCAACGTCCTGACTTTC,TRBV2,NA,TRBJ2-6,NA
CASSSPFYEQYF,TGTGCCAGCAGCTCCCCTTTCTACGAGCAGTACTTC,TRBV7-2,NA,TRBJ2-7,NA
CARTRVVGYGYTF,TGTGCCAGGACCAGGGTGGTTGGGTATGGCTACACCTTC,TRBV2,NA,TRBJ1-2,NA
CASSAPGKGGYTF,TGCGCCAGCAGCGCCCCAGGGAAGGGAGGCTACACCTTC,TRBV4-1,NA,TRBJ1-2,NA
CASSIGVGLAGGAQFF,TGTGCCAGTAGTATAGGGGTCGGACTAGCGGGGGGCGCGCAGTTCTTC,TRBV19,NA,TRBJ2-1,TRBD2
CASSVAGAGLIYGYTF,TGTGCCAGCAGCGTAGCCGGAGCAGGGCTTATTTATGGCTACACCTTC,TRBV9,once,TRBJ1-2,NA
CASLNTQTIPYEQYF,TGTGCCAGCCTCAACACACAGACTATACCCTACGAGCAGTACTTC,TRBV4-2,once,TRBJ2-7,NA
CASSESAGGFEQFF,TGCGCCAGCAGTGAATCGGCGGGAGGATTTGAGCAGTTCTTC,TRBV10-1,once,TRBJ2-1,TRBD2
CASSGAEVRSPLHF,TGTGCCAGCAGTGGAGCCGAGGTTAGGTCACCCCTCCACTTT,TRBV27,NA,TRBJ1-6,NA
CASSPRAYNEQFF,TGTGCCAGCAGCCCGCGGGCCTATAATGAGCAGTTCTTC,TRBV5-4,NA,TRBJ2-1,NA
CASSLGHHPDYEQYF,TGTGCCAGCAGCTTGGGCCACCATCCCGACTACGAGCAGTACTTC,TRBV7-8,NA,TRBJ2-7,NA
CASSPPRNEQFF,TGTGCCAGCAGCCCACCAAGGAATGAGCAGTTCTTC,TRBV7-8,once,TRBJ2-1,NA
CASSLGAGLNTEAFF,TGTGCCAGCAGCTTAGGAGCAGGATTGAACACTGAAGCTTTCTTT,TRBV7-9,NA,TRBJ1-1,NA
CASSLSVFDGLDTQYF,TGTGCCAGCAGCTTATCGGTGTTCGATGGGTTGGATACGCAGTATTTT,TRBV7-9,NA,TRBJ2-3,NA
CASSPRGATYEQYF,TGTGCCAGCAGTCCTCGCGGGGCTACCTACGAGCAGTACTTC,TRBV27,NA,TRBJ2-7,NA
CASATSGSLRETQYF,TGTGCTAGTGCCACTAGCGGGAGTCTCAGAGAGACCCAGTACTTC,TRBV12-5,NA,TRBJ2-5,TRBD2
CASNLGSSTYNEQFF,TGTGCCAGCAACCTAGGGAGCTCTACCTACAATGAGCAGTTCTTC,TRBV27,NA,TRBJ2-1,NA
CASSQDEMRDSSYGYTF,TGCGCCAGCAGCCAAGACGAAATGAGGGATTCGAGCTATGGCTACACCTTC,TRBV4-3,NA,TRBJ1-2,NA